The clone carrying this T cell receptor (beta chain) was observed a handful of times. Documented time point: persistent/refractory GD, antithyroid drugs over 5 years with positive TRAb. Following extraction of RNA from PBMCs, that RNA was used to make the TCR library. The TCR beta library used iRepertoire HTBI primers with Arm-PCR amplification of CDR3. One entry per CDR3 protein results from TCRdb running MiXCR on the multiplex PCR reads. This repertoire shows fewer than 450,000 distinct CDR3 sequences, around 20% found once; its top ten account for roughly 30%. CDR3 length: 13 residues. Per germline, CDR1 MNHGY and CDR2 SVAAGI. Trimming left V 3 bases short and J 3 bases short, with 8 bases between. These data belong to a study of regulatory T cells in long-lasting Graves disease.

The chain links TRBV6-9 to TRBJ1-1; D is unresolved. The receptor was isolated from a female donor with Graves disease. Specimen: peripheral blood mononuclear cells (PBMCs), collected when the disease was refractory, from a patient treated with antithyroid drugs. CDR3 loop: CASSYNRDTEAFF. The CDR3, as DNA: TGTGCCAGCAGTTACAATCGGGACACTGAAGCTTTCTTT.